This T cell receptor beta chain came from a study of cytomegalovirus exposure and HLA in healthy donors. Concerning this clone: The antigen remains undetermined.

CDR1 and CDR2 from the germline V gene are LGHNA and YNFKEQ. Between the trimmed V and J ends, which lost 4 bases and 2 bases, there was a span of 11 bases. CDR3 length: 15 residues. Study observations and caveats: Most subjects had HLA-A and HLA-B alleles reportedly predicted accurately by TCR beta sequences.

Researchers ran the PCR with 60 Vbeta and 13 Jbeta primers. TCRdb's copy holds only in-frame clones and misses some; the assay was immunoSEQ multiplex PCR. Seen here are some 120,000 clones, 70% observed once, and the top ten hold roughly 10%. This receptor was obtained from a man younger than 45 in good health and CMV-seropositive. Sequenced sample: PBMCs. This sequence joins TRBV4-2 and TRBJ1-4; no definite D call. This CDR3 reads CASSRREGTNEKLFF. CDR3 sequence (DNA): TGTGCCAGCAGCCGCCGAGAGGGTACTAATGAAAAACTGTTTTTT.